This entry lists 12 T cell receptor beta chains sequenced from one sample in a study of blood T cell repertoires in COVID-19 (dated by TCRdb to 2019 to 2021). The library was produced with the immunoSEQ multiplex PCR assay. Sourced from immuneACCESS, this table was stored by TCRdb with only in-frame sequences that have V and J called. A share of the clones is absent; for the studies checked, an unresolved V gene accounts for under half, and the remainder has no known explanation. The sample contains 110,000 or so clones, about four fifths of them found a single time. The ten largest account for roughly 4% of the sample. Sequenced: peripheral blood. These receptors were obtained from a woman in her seventies with acute or convalescent COVID-19.

Worth noting for this clone: Other DNA sequences in this specimen translate into the identical CDR3. V usage is TRBV7-3 and J usage is TRBJ2-1, with TRBD2 identical over 9 bases. Germline assignment: CDR1 SGHTA and CDR2 FQGTGA. The CDR3 consists of 15 residues. V gave up 4 bases and J gave up 4 bases; unmatched junction bases: 5. CDR3 residues: CASSSTSGRYNEQFF. The CDR3, as DNA: TGTGCCAGCAGCTCAACAAGCGGGAGGTACAATGAGCAGTTCTTC.

The V and J genes are TRBV29-1 and TRBJ2-1; 8 nucleotides agree with TRBD2. This CDR3 is 16 amino acids long. The germline V gene encodes CDR1 SQVTM and CDR2 ANQGSEA. After removal of 1 base from V and 3 bases from J, the junction contained 8 bases not matched to a gene. CDR3 sequence (DNA): TGCAGCGTTGAAGTTGGAGTAGCGGGGTACTACAATGAGCAGTTCTTC. Translation gives CSVEVGVAGYYNEQFF.

The chain carries TRBV19 and TRBJ1-2; TRBD1 matches at 11 bases. Per the germline V gene, CDR1 is LNHDA and CDR2 is SQIVND (reference sequence). This CDR3 is built from 14 residues. Trimming removed 7 bases from V and 4 bases from J; junction bases left unmatched: 5. The CDR3 is CASTSGQGVYGYTF. CDR3 bases: TGTGCCAGTACCTCGGGACAGGGGGTCTATGGCTACACCTTC.

The chain combines TRBV18 with TRBJ2-7; a possible D gene is TRBD1 (5 bases). The V gene lost 5 bases and the J gene lost 2 bases, with 10 bases spanning the gap. The CDR3 totals 13 residues. Per germline, CDR1 KGHSH and CDR2 LQKENI. DNA of the CDR3: TGTGCCAGCTCAGCTGGACAAGCCTACGAGCAGTACTTC. Its translation: CASSAGQAYEQYF.

This chain joins TRBV15 and TRBJ2-7, with D perhaps TRBD1 (5 bases). V dropped 0 bases and J dropped 2 bases, with 11 bases sitting between them. This CDR3 is built from 15 residues. In germline, CDR1 is LNHNV, CDR2 YYDKDF (reference sequence). The CDR3 region is CATSREGRATYEQYF. CDR3 DNA sequence: TGTGCCACCAGCAGAGAAGGCAGGGCAACCTACGAGCAGTACTTC.

This rearrangement joins TRBV7-8 to TRBJ2-3, with 7 bases matching TRBD2. In germline, CDR1 is SGHVS, CDR2 FQNEAQ. V lost 5 bases, J lost 5 bases, and 10 bases stayed unmatched. This CDR3 region has 15 residues. In DNA, the CDR3 is TGTGCCAGCAGCCGAGACCAAGCGGGACTAGATACGCAGTATTTT. It yields the protein CASSRDQAGLDTQYF.

The CDR3 loop reads CASSQDPLPGNSPLHF. CDR3 bases: TGCGCCAGCAGCCAAGACCCTTTACCGGGTAATTCACCCCTCCACTTT. This rearrangement joins TRBV4-3 to TRBJ1-6; D is unclear. This CDR3 is built from 16 residues. Per germline, CDR1 LGHNA and CDR2 YSLEER. The V end lost 0 bases, the J end lost 6 bases, and 12 bases lay between the germline ends.

This chain uses TRBV10-3 with TRBJ1-3, with no clear D. Per the germline V gene, CDR1 is ENHRY and CDR2 is SYGVKD. V lost 3 bases and J 2 bases, leaving 11 bases between the germline ends. The CDR3 is 15 residues long. This chain's CDR3 is CAISDAGNTGNTIYF. Written as DNA, the CDR3 is TGTGCCATCAGTGACGCCGGGAACACTGGAAACACCATATATTTT.

V usage is TRBV6-2 or TRBV6-3 and J usage is TRBJ2-1; 7 nucleotides match TRBD2. CDR1 MNHEY and CDR2 SVGEGT come from the germline V gene. The CDR3 sequence is 14 residues long. With 2 bases clipped from V and 6 bases from J, the junction kept 4 bases outside the gene matches. DNA for the CDR3: TGTGCCAGCAGTTACCACCGGGAGGCCAATGAGCAGTTCTTC. Translating it yields CASSYHREANEQFF.

The chain joins TRBV2 to TRBJ1-1; 9 bases are shared with TRBD1. The germline gives CDR1 SNHLY, CDR2 FYNNEI. The V and J ends lost 5 bases and 0 bases, in that order; junction bases with no gene match: 7. This CDR3 comprises 16 residues. Here the CDR3 reads CASSNDRGSMNTEAFF. CDR3 bases: TGTGCCAGCAGTAACGACAGGGGGTCAATGAACACTGAAGCTTTCTTT.

The chain uses TRBV29-1 and TRBJ1-5; possible D gene TRBD1, 5 bases. The ends were cut back, 7 bases at V and 4 bases at J, with 14 bases in the middle. The CDR3 extends over 13 amino acids. From germline, CDR1 is SQVTM and CDR2 ANQGSEA. CDR3: CSAQSGGNQPQHF. The CDR3 nucleotides read TGCAGCGCCCAGAGCGGGGGGAATCAGCCCCAGCATTTT.

The J gene is TRBJ2-1, the V gene TRBV5-1; 12 bases fit TRBD2. Germline V lookup: CDR1 SGHRS, CDR2 YFSETQ. The CDR3 runs to 14 residues. After removal of 7 bases from V and 8 bases from J, the junction contained 7 bases not matched to a gene. The CDR3 here is CASFSGLAGYEQFF. The DNA for the CDR3 is TGCGCCAGCTTCTCGGGACTAGCGGGTTATGAGCAGTTCTTC. The entire variable domain, with the rest obtained from reference TRBV5-1 and TRBJ2-1, is as follows: KAGVTQTPRYLIKTRGQQVTLSCSPISGHRSVSWYQQTPGQGLQFLFEYFSETQRNKGNFPGRFSGRQFSNSRSEMNVSTLELGDSALYLCASFSGLAGYEQFFGPGTRLTVL.